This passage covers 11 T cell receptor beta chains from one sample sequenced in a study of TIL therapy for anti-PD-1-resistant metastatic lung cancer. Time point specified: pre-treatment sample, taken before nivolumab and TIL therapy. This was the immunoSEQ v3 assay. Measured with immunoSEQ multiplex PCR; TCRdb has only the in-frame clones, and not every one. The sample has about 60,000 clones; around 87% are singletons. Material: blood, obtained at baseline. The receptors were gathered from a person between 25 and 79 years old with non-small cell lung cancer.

The CDR3 sequence is CASSQGFGQPQHF. The CDR3 nucleotides are TGTGCCAGCAGCCAGGGGTTCGGGCAGCCCCAGCATTTT. This sequence joins TRBV6-5 and TRBJ1-5, with D possibly being TRBD1 (6 bases). CDR3 length equals 13 residues. V lost 6 bases, J lost 7 bases, and 13 bases lay in between. From germline, CDR1 is MNHEY and CDR2 SVGAGI.

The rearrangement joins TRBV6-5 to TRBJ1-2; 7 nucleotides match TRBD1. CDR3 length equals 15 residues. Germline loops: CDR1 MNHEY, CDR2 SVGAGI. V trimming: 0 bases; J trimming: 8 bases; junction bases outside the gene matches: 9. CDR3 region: CASSYSWTGTKGYTF. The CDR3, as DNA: TGTGCCAGCAGTTACTCGTGGACAGGCACTAAAGGCTACACCTTC.

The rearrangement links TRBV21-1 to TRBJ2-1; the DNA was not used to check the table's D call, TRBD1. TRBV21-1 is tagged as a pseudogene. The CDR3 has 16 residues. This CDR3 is CASSKASPRGYNEQFF. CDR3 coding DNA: TGTGCCAGCAGCAAAGCGTCCCCTAGGGGGTACAATGAGCAGTTCTTC.

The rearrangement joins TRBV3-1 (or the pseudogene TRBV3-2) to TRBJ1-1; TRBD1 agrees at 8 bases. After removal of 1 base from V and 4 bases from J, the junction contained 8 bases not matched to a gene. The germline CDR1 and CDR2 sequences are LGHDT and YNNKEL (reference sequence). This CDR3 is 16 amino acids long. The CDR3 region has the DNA TGTGCCAGCAGCCAAGTGCCAGGGGGCCGGGGCACTGAAGCTTTCTTT. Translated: CASSQVPGGRGTEAFF.

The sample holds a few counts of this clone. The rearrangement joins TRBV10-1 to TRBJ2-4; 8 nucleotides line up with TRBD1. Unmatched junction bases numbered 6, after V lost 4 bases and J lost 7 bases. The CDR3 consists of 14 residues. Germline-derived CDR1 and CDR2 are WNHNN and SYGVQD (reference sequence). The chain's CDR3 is CASSAGQGGNIQYF. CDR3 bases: TGCGCCAGCAGTGCCGGACAGGGTGGGAACATTCAGTACTTC.

The CDR3 protein is CATAAENSYEQYF. The CDR3 coding sequence is TGTGCCACCGCCGCGGAGAATAGCTACGAGCAGTACTTC. The chain is built from TRBV3-1 (or the pseudogene TRBV3-2) and TRBJ2-7; D call uncertain. CDR1 and CDR2 from the germline V gene are LGHDT and YNNKEL (reference sequence). CDR3 length: 13 amino acids. Trimming took off 10 bases at V and 3 bases at J, with 16 bases between the two ends.

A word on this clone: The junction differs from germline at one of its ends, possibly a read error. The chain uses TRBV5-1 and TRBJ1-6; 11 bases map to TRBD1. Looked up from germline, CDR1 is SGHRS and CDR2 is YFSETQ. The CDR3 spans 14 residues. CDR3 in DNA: TGCGCCCGCAGCGGGACAGGGGGGGGTTCACCCCTCCACTTT. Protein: CARSGTGGGSPLHF.

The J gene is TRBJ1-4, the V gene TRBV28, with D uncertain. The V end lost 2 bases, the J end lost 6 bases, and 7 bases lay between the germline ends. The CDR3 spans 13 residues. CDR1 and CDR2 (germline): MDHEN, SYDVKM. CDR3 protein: CASSLEVHEKLFF. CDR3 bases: TGTGCCAGCAGTTTAGAGGTTCATGAAAAACTGTTTTTT.

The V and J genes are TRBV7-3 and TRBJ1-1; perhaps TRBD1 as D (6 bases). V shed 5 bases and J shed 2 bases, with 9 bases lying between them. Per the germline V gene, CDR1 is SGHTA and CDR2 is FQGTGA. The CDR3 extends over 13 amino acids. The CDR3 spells CASSIQGNTEAFF. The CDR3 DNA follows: TGTGCCAGCAGCATACAGGGTAACACTGAAGCTTTCTTT. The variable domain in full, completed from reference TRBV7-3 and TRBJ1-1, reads GAGVSQTPSNKVTEKGKYVELRCDPISGHTALYWYRQSLGQGPEFLIYFQGTGAADDSGLPNDRFFAVRPEGSVSTLKIQRTERGDSAVYLCASSIQGNTEAFFGQGTRLTVV.

The CDR3 is CASSLGTGPYEQYF. In DNA form, the CDR3 reads TGTGCCAGCAGCTTAGGGACAGGACCCTACGAGCAGTACTTC. This chain uses TRBV7-3 with TRBJ2-7, with TRBD1 identical over 8 bases. CDR3 length: 14 residues. The V gene's germline CDR1 is SGHTA and CDR2 FQGTGA. J was trimmed by 2 bases and V by 2 bases; bases with no gene match: 2.

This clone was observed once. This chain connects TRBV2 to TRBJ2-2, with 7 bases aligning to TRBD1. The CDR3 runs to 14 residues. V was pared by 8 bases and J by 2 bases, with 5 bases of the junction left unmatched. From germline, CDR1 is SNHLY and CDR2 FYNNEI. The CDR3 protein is CASFRQGNTGELFF. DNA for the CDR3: TGTGCCAGCTTTAGACAGGGAAACACCGGGGAGCTGTTTTTT.